This T cell receptor (beta chain) came from a study of T cell responses to AZD1222 COVID-19 vaccine. Produced via immunoSEQ multiplex PCR; TCRdb's table is partial and in-frame only. The table lists 150,000 to 200,000 clones, 70% to 90% of them singletons, with roughly 4% in the top ten. Notes on this clone: The antigen remains unidentified.

Whole-study results and caveats: Spike-specific TCR breadth and depth grew following two AZD1222 doses. Only a handful of AZD1222 recipients, several in all, had baseline seropositivity. Variant regions that are unmutated are reportedly the target of nearly half of spike-specific TCRs. Spike as a whole was targeted by vaccine-associated CD4 TCRs, dominant at 160-218 and 743-854.

This CDR3 has 18 amino acids. Unmatched junction bases numbered 8, after V lost 5 bases and J lost 2 bases. CDR1 and CDR2 from the germline V gene are SGHVS and FNYEAQ. The receptor was derived from an adult who received the AZD1222 COVID-19 vaccine. The sample consisted of peripheral blood, taken 28 days after the second AZD1222 dose. The rearrangement uses TRBV7-6 and TRBJ2-3, with 15 bases identical to TRBD2. For the CDR3, the DNA is TGTGCCAGCAGCGGCCCGGGACTAGCGGGGGGCTACACAGATACGCAGTATTTT. It specifies CASSGPGLAGGYTDTQYF. The whole variable domain, remainder taken from reference TRBV7-6 and TRBJ2-3, is GAGVSQSPRYKVTKRGQDVALRCDPISGHVSLYWYRQALGQGPEFLTYFNYEAQQDKSGLPNDRFSAERPEGSISTLTIQRTEQRDSAMYRCASSGPGLAGGYTDTQYFGPGTRLTVL.